This TCR beta chain was found in a study of OX40 agonist ivuxolimab in advanced cancers. The overall study: Every 2 weeks, patients received ivuxolimab intravenously, dosed at 0.01 to 10 mg/kg.

As to this clone: Its antigen is still unknown.

Study-wide points: At 0.1 to 3.0 mg/kg and by week 6, CD4+ and CD8+ T cells in the blood had expanded clonally.

Clones were read by immunoSEQ multiplex PCR, and TCRdb kept only the in-frame ones, dropping some. The table includes tens of thousands of clones, about 87% detected once. The CDR3 totals 14 residues. The starting material was CD4+ or CD8+ T cells sorted from blood, obtained in a trial of the OX40 agonist ivuxolimab. The receptor comes from an adult with an advanced solid tumor such as melanoma, head and neck, liver or kidney cancer. J is TRBJ2-7 and V is TRBV12-1; the table's D call of TRBD1 was not tested on the DNA. TRBV12-1 constitutes a pseudogene. CDR3 residues: CASINLGQVHEQYF. DNA of the CDR3: TGTGCCAGCATCAATCTGGGCCAAGTCCACGAGCAGTACTTC.